The clone carrying this TCR beta chain has a count of ten or more. No antigen is known for it. The sample belongs to a study of early T cells in non-severe SARS-CoV-2 infection. Study-level information: Investigators sequenced bulk RNA drawn from unsorted whole blood, and chains remained unpaired. Study results and caveats: Missing private and CD4 specificities, VDJdb matching favored anti-spike CD8 responses.

The J segment lost 2 bases and the V segment lost 5 bases, leaving 8 bases of the junction unmatched. In germline, CDR1 is SSHAT, CDR2 FNYEAQ (reference sequence). CDR3 length: 18 residues. Each single cDNA molecule received a unique molecular identifier. Each CDR3 protein is one row after TCRdb ran MiXCR on the 5' RACE reads. The sample has tens of thousands of distinct CDR3 sequences, 5.5% to 8.5% seen once. The input for sequencing was whole blood, taken at baseline. J is TRBJ2-2 and V is TRBV7-7, with TRBD2 matching over 13 bases. The source of this sequence is an adult who was a healthcare worker with PCR-confirmed SARS-CoV-2 infection or an uninfected control (not recorded which). This CDR3 reads CASSQIGTSGVNTGELFF. CDR3 nucleotide sequence: TGTGCCAGCAGCCAAATAGGGACTAGCGGGGTAAACACCGGGGAGCTGTTTTTT.